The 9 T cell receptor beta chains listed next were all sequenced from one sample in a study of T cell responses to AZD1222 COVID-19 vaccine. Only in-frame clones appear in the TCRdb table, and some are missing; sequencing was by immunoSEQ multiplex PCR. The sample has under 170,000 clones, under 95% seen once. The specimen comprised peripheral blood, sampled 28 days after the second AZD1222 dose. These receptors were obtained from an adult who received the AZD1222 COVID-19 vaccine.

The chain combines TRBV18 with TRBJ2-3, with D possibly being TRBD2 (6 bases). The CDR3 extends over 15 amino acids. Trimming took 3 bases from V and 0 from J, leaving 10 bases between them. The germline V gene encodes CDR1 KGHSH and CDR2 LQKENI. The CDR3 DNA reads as TGTGCCAGCTCACCTCTAAGCGGGAGCACAGATACGCAGTATTTT. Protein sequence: CASSPLSGSTDTQYF.

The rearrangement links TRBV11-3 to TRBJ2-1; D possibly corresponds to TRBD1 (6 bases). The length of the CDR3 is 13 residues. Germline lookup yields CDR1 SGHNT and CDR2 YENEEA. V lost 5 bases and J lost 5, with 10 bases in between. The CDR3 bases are TGTGCCAGCAGCGTGGGGGCAAACAATGAGCAGTTCTTC. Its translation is CASSVGANNEQFF.

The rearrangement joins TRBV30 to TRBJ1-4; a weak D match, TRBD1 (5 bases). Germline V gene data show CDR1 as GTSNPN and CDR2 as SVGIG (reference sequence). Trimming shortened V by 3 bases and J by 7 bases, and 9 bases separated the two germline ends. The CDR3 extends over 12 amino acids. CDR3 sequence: CAWRGGAEKLFF. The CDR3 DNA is TGTGCCTGGAGGGGAGGGGCTGAAAAACTGTTTTTT.

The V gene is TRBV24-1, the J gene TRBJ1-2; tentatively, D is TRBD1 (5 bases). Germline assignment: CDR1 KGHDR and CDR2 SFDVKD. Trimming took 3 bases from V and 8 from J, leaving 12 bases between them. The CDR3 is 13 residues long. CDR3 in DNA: TGTGCCACCAGTGATGTGAGGGGAGGAGGCTACACCTTC. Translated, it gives CATSDVRGGGYTF.

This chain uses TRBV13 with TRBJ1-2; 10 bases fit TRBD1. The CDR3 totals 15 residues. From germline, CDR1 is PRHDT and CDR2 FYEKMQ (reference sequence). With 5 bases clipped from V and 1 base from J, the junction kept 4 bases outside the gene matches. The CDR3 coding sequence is TGTGCCAGCAGCGACAGGGGGCCGAATAACTATGGCTACACCTTC. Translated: CASSDRGPNNYGYTF.

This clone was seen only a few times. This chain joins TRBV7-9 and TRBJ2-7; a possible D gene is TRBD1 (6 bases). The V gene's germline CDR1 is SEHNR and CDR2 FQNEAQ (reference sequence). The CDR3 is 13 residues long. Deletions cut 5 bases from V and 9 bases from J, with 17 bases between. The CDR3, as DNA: TGTGCCAGCAGCACAGGGACCTCATATGGGCAGTACTTC. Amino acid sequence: CASSTGTSYGQYF. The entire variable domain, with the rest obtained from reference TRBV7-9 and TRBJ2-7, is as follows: DTGVSQNPRHKITKRGQNVTFRCDPISEHNRLYWYRQTLGQGPEFLTYFQNEAQLEKSRLLSDRFSAERPKGSFSTLEIQRTEQGDSAMYLCASSTGTSYGQYFGPGTRLTVT.

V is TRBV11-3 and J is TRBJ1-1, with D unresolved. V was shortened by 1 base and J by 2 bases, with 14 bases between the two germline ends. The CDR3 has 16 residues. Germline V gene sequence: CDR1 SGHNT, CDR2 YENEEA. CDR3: CASSLVLWGKNTEAFF. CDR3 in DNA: TGTGCCAGCAGCTTAGTCCTGTGGGGTAAAAACACTGAAGCTTTCTTT.

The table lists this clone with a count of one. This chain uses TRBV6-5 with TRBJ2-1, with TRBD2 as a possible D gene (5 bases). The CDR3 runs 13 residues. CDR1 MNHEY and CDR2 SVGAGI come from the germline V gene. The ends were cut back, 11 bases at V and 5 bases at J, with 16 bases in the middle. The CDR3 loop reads CAGGIGWDNEQFF. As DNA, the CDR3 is TGTGCCGGAGGAATCGGGTGGGACAATGAGCAGTTCTTC.

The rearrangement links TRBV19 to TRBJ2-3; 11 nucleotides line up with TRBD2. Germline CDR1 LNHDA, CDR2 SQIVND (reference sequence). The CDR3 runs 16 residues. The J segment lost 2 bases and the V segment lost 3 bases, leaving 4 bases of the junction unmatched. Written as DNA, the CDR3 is TGTGCCAGTAGTATTGCGGGACTAGCGGTCACAGATACGCAGTATTTT. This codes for CASSIAGLAVTDTQYF.